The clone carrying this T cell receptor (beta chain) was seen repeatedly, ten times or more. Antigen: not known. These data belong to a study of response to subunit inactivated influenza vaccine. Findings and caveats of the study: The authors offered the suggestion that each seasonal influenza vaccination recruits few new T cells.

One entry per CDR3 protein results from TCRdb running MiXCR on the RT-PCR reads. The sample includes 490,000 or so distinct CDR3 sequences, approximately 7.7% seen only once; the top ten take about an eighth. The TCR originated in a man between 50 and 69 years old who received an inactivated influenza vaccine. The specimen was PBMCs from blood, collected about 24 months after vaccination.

CDR3 in amino acids: CASSSTDNTEAFF. The CDR3, as DNA: TGTGCCAGCAGCTCGACAGATAACACTGAAGCTTTCTTT. The chain recombines TRBV7-9 with TRBJ1-1, with a weak D call TRBD1 (5 bases). The CDR3 extends over 13 amino acids. CDR1 is SEHNR, CDR2 FQNEAQ, per germline (reference sequence). V lost 4 bases and J lost 2, with 8 bases in between.